This T cell receptor (beta chain) was identified in a study of cytomegalovirus exposure and HLA in healthy donors. Findings of the study overall: DRB1 had the most TCR associations and HLA-C the fewest, a later analysis found, with rates varying by HLA locus. Immune exposure data for these donors was limited to CMV serostatus.

Germline V lookup: CDR1 MNHEY, CDR2 SMNVEV (reference sequence). The CDR3 covers 14 residues. The germline V and J ends were trimmed by 0 bases and 13 bases, with 15 bases remaining between them. The PCR was carried out with 60 Vbeta primers and 13 Jbeta primers. Only in-frame clones appear in the TCRdb table, and some are missing; sequencing was by immunoSEQ multiplex PCR. The table records approximately 110,000 clones, roughly 80% of them present only once. As to this clone: Its antigen is unidentified.

The TCR originated in a man aged 30 to 45 in good health and CMV-seropositive. The sequenced sample consisted of PBMCs. The gene calls are TRBV27 and TRBJ1-4; the D is unclear. CDR3 bases: TGTGCCAGCAGTTTATCCGGGTCTTCCGGTGGACTGTTTTTT. It yields the protein CASSLSGSSGGLFF.